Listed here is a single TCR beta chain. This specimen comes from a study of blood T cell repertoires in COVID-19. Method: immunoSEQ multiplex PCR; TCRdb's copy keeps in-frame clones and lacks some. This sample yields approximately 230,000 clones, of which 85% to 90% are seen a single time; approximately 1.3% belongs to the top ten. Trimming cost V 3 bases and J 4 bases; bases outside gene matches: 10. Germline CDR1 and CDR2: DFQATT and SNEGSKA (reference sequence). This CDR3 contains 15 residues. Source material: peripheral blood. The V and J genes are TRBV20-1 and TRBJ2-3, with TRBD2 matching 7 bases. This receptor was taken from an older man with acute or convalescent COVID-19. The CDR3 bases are TGCAGTGCTAGTTGGCGGGAGTATTTCGCAGATACGCAGTATTTT. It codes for CSASWREYFADTQYF.